This T cell receptor (beta chain) stems from a study of T cells in Graves' hyperthyroidism and ophthalmopathy. Study results and caveats: With a median lead of about 6.9 months before onset, the model predicted ophthalmopathy. A 13 V-J signature model discriminated ophthalmopathy versus stable hyperthyroidism.

Researchers took RNA transcripts and amplified the TCR beta CDR3 regions from them. First-round RT-PCR with HTBI primers amplified the TCR CDR3 region. TCRdb fed the multiplex PCR reads into MiXCR, producing one record per CDR3 protein. The sample includes a few hundred thousand distinct CDR3 sequences, approximately 25% of them seen just once. The V end was cut by 6 bases, the J end by 4 bases, with 16 bases between. The CDR3 has 14 residues. Per the germline V gene, CDR1 is SNHLY and CDR2 is FYNNEI. Ten or more counts support this clonotype. Antigen unknown. Hyperthyroidism in the patients, aged 18 to 65, was newly diagnosed and under 2 months in duration. The PBMCs were sourced from fresh peripheral blood (about 9.6 ml).

The V call is TRBV2, the J call TRBJ2-7; D may be TRBD2 (5 bases). The receptor's source is a man aged 45 to 65 with Graves' hyperthyroidism. Material: blood. In DNA form, the CDR3 reads TGTGCCAGCAGGGCCGGACTTGCTGGATACGAGCAGTACTTC. It yields the protein CASRAGLAGYEQYF.